This T cell receptor beta chain derives from a study of cytomegalovirus exposure and HLA in healthy donors (TCRdb year 2017). Broadly, across the study: An earlier analysis of approximately 600 of the donors reported 250 to 300 Gb of sequence data and 117 million unique TCR beta sequences from around 200 million T cells. Class I and class II HLA loci were covered by the typing at four-digit resolution. The study combined high-throughput TCR immunosequencing, statistical association of individual TCRs with disease status, and machine learning to predict cytomegalovirus infection status. The T cell repertoires of around 730 subjects were profiled by immunosequencing and related to cytomegalovirus serostatus. The aim of the study was to test whether cataloging public T cell receptors could identify signatures of past pathogen exposure. All discovery cohort repertoires had been generated using a single sequencing platform. An earlier analysis of approximately 640 of the donors applied high-throughput TCR beta sequencing to assess whether each TCR beta V gene segment acted as functional or pseudogenic. An early release covering around 630 HLA-typed donors comprised approximately 290 gigabases of sequencing data and around 80 million unique TCR sequences. Of the roughly 390 genotyped donors, over 80% were placed in the genetic ancestry cluster associated with self-reported Caucasian donors. A later analysis re-analyzed previously published TCR beta repertoires from approximately 670 donors and added high-resolution HLA genotyping to study TCR occurrence patterns. Typing coverage varied by locus: roughly 620-640 donors for A, B, C, DRB1 and DQB1; more than 500 for DQA1; about 600 for DPA1; 450 to 480 for DPB1. In a later genetic analysis, genome-wide SNP genotypes for about three fifths of the roughly 670 donors were used, and that subset was treated as a discovery cohort. In addition to the first cohort of hundreds of subjects, a separate validation cohort of approximately 120 different subjects was used. Because of strong linkage in the cohort, roughly five DR-DQ haplotypes were treated as single units for association and clustering. The later analysis used no new phenotypic data to find candidate immune exposures, relying instead on TCR beta sequences and their occurrence across donors. Alongside the repertoire data, information on donor age, sex, ethnicity and CMV serostatus was compiled. On average, over 200,000 unique TCR beta nucleotide sequences were sequenced per donor among 398 genotyped donors of the cohort, with roughly a sixth of those sequences being non-productive. General study outcomes and caveats: The authors suggested that the approach could potentially be extended to other disease states and immunological phenotypes. According to a later analysis, most CMV-associated TCR beta chains appeared to be HLA-restricted, and the HLA associations seemed to be driven largely by CMV exposure. In a later analysis, HLA-associated TCR beta chains showed more clonal expansion and lower generation probabilities than non-associated chains that were equally common. Broadly in line with IMGT annotations, most TCR beta V segments showed up in productive rearrangements about 90% or about 30% of the time in an earlier analysis of about 500 of the donors. A group of highly shared sequence variants was considered likely to be a technical artifact of the sequencing pipeline. V-gene and J-gene trimming of TCR beta chains was associated with a missense DCLRE1C variant in a later genetic analysis, and the association was replicated in an independent cohort. According to a later genetic analysis, donors in an Asian-associated ancestry cluster had fewer N-insertions in productive TCRs than the approximately 650-donor mean. Linkage disequilibrium might explain the correlated functional status among segregating V segments, but an unknown experimental factor could not be excluded. At a false discovery rate of 0.05, a later analysis linked 16,951 TCR beta sequences to specific HLA alleles. The presence/absence analyses assumed that sequencing depth was roughly uniform across donors, and that assumption may not be true. This cohort had only TCR beta chains sequenced, and the lack of alpha or paired-chain data limited which features could be detected. The only immune exposure information available for the cohort was CMV serostatus. Three of the identified cytomegalovirus-associated TCR beta chains were confirmed in vitro to be specific for cytomegalovirus antigens. Because some donors lacked HLA typing at each locus, the association tests relied only on the typed subset. Some IMGT-functional V segments, including TRBV6-2 and TRBV6-3, could not be distinguished by the 87-base-pair reads and were therefore excluded. Assigning TCR associations to individual alleles was difficult when HLA alleles, especially DR and DQ, strongly co-occurred. Most TCR sequences were observed very rarely across donors, whereas some public TCRs were present in many individuals. The classifier was reported to diagnose cytomegalovirus status with high specificity and sensitivity in both the original cohort and the validation cohort. In a later analysis, the rate of TCR association differed among HLA loci, with DRB1 alleles having the most associated TCRs and HLA-C alleles having the fewest. The earlier analysis of 587 of the donors excluded roughly 16 rarely observed V segments, including chromosome 9 orphons, because counts were too low. In a later analysis, several top co-occurrence clusters were reported to appear linked to parvovirus B19, influenza, CMV and Epstein-Barr virus. A further reported finding was that TCR beta sequences accurately predicted the HLA-A and HLA-B alleles for most subjects in the first cohort. The study gave a list of 150 to 200 TCR beta chains associated with cytomegalovirus.

V gives up 1 base and J gives up 0 bases, and the segment between their germline ends measures 7 bases. From the cysteine through the phenylalanine, the CDR3 covers 15 amino acids. Only the CDR3 part of the read is kept: 45 bases, read in frame from the first base. Based on the germline V gene, the CDR1 and CDR2 sequences are SGHVS and FNYEAQ. In total, more than 500 healthy bone marrow donors made up the cohort. Cohort members were all nominally healthy when sampled, although unrecorded immune exposures were likely present. The donor was CMV seronegative and belonged to the group of approximately 320 seronegative cohort members. A peripheral blood sample was collected from each donor, and TCR beta sequencing was performed on peripheral blood mononuclear cells. Genomic DNA extraction from the blood cell samples was performed with the Qiagen DNeasy Blood Extraction Kit. About this clone itself: The antigen it recognizes is unknown. No much larger clonotype is one base removed from it; base qualities were not supplied.

The library was generated by the immunoSEQ multiplex PCR assay. For the multiplex PCR, a mixture combining 60 forward primers for TCR Vbeta segments and 13 reverse primers for TCR Jbeta segments was used. The CDR3 region of rearranged TCR beta genes was amplified from genomic DNA with a multiplex PCR assay. The amplified TCR beta libraries were sequenced on the Illumina HiSeq System as 87-base-pair reads. The paper's data handling went like this. Across the roughly 640 repertoires, a later analysis counted some 80 million unique TCR beta chains, roughly 11 million of which were shared by at least two donors. A nearest-neighbor algorithm error-corrected the raw reads and collapsed the reads into unique sequences, merging closely related sequences to remove PCR and sequencing errors. CDR3 sequences were aligned to IMGT reference sequences to assign V, D and J gene segments. For a sequence to be retained, a match of at least six nucleotides was required to both a V gene segment and a J gene segment. A rearrangement counted as productive if the CDR3 had no stop codons and remained in frame with V and J, and every other rearrangement counted as non-productive. CDR3 was defined according to IMGT convention as the region running from the second conserved V-encoded cysteine to the conserved J-encoded phenylalanine. Sequences without an unambiguous match to a single V gene segment were excluded from the earlier analysis of about 630 of the donors. In an earlier analysis of several hundred of the donors, V segments were called functional above 56.7% productive rearrangements and were called segregating when the between-donor standard deviation exceeded 5%. To diagnose cytomegalovirus status from the catalog of TCR beta chain sequences, a statistical classification framework was built. V and J gene assignment, in a later analysis, came from comparing TCR nucleotide sequences with IMGT/GENE-DB human TR gene sequences. The TCRdist pipeline was used in a later analysis to assign CDR3 sequences and most-parsimonious VDJ recombination scenarios. In a later analysis, each TCR beta chain was defined by its CDR3 amino acid sequence together with its V-gene family, and reads lacking a unique V-gene family were excluded. In a later analysis, 550 to 650 highly shared, low-generation-probability nucleotide sequences were removed to address suspected cross-contamination and a sequencing artifact. In a later analysis, a clonal expansion index was calculated for each public chain from normalized within-repertoire ranks of inferred template counts. In a later analysis, generation probabilities were computed using a VDJ recombination model fitted to out-of-frame rearrangements, and the results were checked against IGoR. A later analysis scored TCR-TCR, TCR-HLA and TCR-CMV co-occurrence with hypergeometric tests, applying a repertoire-size bias correction to TCR pairs. In a later analysis, false discovery rates were estimated by permuting HLA or CMV assignments 20 times. A later analysis grouped co-occurring TCRs with DBSCAN, adding TCRdist sequence similarity when clustering within HLA-allele-positive subsets. Repertoires with fewer than 30,000 or more than 120,000 public chains were left out of co-occurrence clustering, as were about 5 repertoires with anomalous nucleotide sharing. As stored in TCRdb, this immuneACCESS dataset retains in-frame rearrangements with V and J assigned. A fraction of the clones does not appear; measured against another copy, unresolved V genes explain less than half of the discrepancy, and the remainder lacks a known reason. That table is the source of V, J and clone size, and D and trimming were worked out from the DNA. In this sample the table shows roughly 120,000 clones, roughly 8.3% of which occur a single time. Of the sample, approximately 5% is held by the ten largest clones.

The sample taken for sequencing was PBMCs. This receptor chain uses TRBV7-6 and TRBJ2-1; tentative D gene TRBD1, with 6 bases matching. The source is a man aged 40-49 years in good health and CMV-seronegative. The CDR3 loop reads CASSLVGGSYNEQFF. The DNA sequence is as follows: TGTGCCAGCAGCTTAGTAGGGGGCTCCTACAATGAGCAGTTCTTC.